The 28 T cell receptor beta chains presented below share a single source sample, sequenced in a study of cytomegalovirus exposure and HLA in healthy donors. TCRdb keeps only in-frame clones here, not all; method: immunoSEQ multiplex PCR. Found here are about 160,000 clones, roughly 86% of them singletons; the top ten hold under 4.5%. Sequenced input: PBMCs. The receptors derive from a man aged 18 to 29 in good health and CMV-seropositive.

This clone turned up a few times. The V and J genes are TRBV5-1 and TRBJ2-1; D is perhaps TRBD2 (6 bases). The V and J ends lost 2 bases and 10 bases respectively, with 7 bases between them. This CDR3 has 11 residues. Germline CDR1 and CDR2: SGHRS and YFSETQ. As DNA, the CDR3 is TGCGCCAGCAGCTTACTAGCAGAGCAGTTCTTC. Amino acids: CASSLLAEQFF.

The chain uses TRBV27 and TRBJ2-7, with D tentatively TRBD2 (6 bases). This CDR3 contains 14 residues. The V end was cut by 3 bases, the J end by 0 bases, with 9 bases between. In germline, CDR1 is MNHEY, CDR2 SMNVEV (reference sequence). CDR3 sequence reads: CASSFRGYSYEQYF. DNA of the CDR3: TGTGCCAGCAGTTTTCGGGGGTACTCCTACGAGCAGTACTTC.

V gene TRBV6-4 combines with J gene TRBJ2-1; 11 bases align to TRBD2. Trimming cost V 3 bases and J 7 bases; bases outside gene matches: 2. The CDR3 sequence is 14 residues long. Germline CDR1 reads MRHNA; CDR2 reads SNTAGT. The CDR3 reads CASSDGTSGNEQFF. The CDR3 coding sequence is TGTGCCAGCAGTGATGGGACTAGCGGAAATGAGCAGTTCTTC.

The gene calls are TRBV6-4 and TRBJ2-1; 7 bases are a match to TRBD1. The CDR3 has 16 residues. After removal of 6 bases from V and 2 bases from J, the junction contained 10 bases not matched to a gene. Germline-derived CDR1 and CDR2 are MRHNA and SNTAGT. CDR3 residues: CASSKYRDSPYNEQFF. The CDR3 DNA is TGTGCCAGCAGCAAGTACCGGGACAGCCCCTACAATGAGCAGTTCTTC.

A note on this clone: The same CDR3 arises from other DNA sequences in this sample as well. The chain is built from TRBV5-6 and TRBJ1-1; D gene ambiguous. The length of the CDR3 is 12 residues. V shed 4 bases and J shed 2 bases, with 6 bases lying between them. Germline V gene sequence: CDR1 SGHDT, CDR2 YYEEEE. The CDR3: CASSPGNTEAFF. CDR3 nucleotides: TGTGCCAGCAGCCCGGGAAACACTGAAGCTTTCTTT.

V is TRBV14 and J is TRBJ2-7, with 13 bases fitting TRBD2. The V and J ends lost 4 bases and 3 bases, in that order; junction bases with no gene match: 9. Germline V lookup: CDR1 SGHDN, CDR2 FVKESK. The CDR3 totals 17 residues. This CDR3 is CASSPRTSGRSNYEQYF. Here the CDR3 DNA reads TGTGCCAGCAGCCCGCGGACTAGCGGGAGATCGAACTACGAGCAGTACTTC.

This clone was observed a handful of times. The chain carries TRBV11-3 and TRBJ1-3; possibly TRBD1 for D (6 bases). V was trimmed by 5 bases and J by 0 bases, leaving 14 bases between them. Germline CDR1 is SGHNT and CDR2 is YENEEA. The CDR3 is made up of 16 amino acids. CDR3 residues: CASSPSGGLSGNTIYF. The CDR3 region has the DNA TGTGCCAGCAGCCCCTCGGGGGGGCTCTCTGGAAACACCATATATTTT. Full variable domain (outside the CDR3, taken from reference TRBV11-3 and TRBJ1-3): EAGVVQSPRYKIIEKKQPVAFWCNPISGHNTLYWYLQNLGQGPELLIRYENEEAVDDSQLPKDRFSAERLKGVDSTLKIQPAELGDSAVYLCASSPSGGLSGNTIYFGEGSWLTVV.

The genes are TRBV2 and TRBJ1-1; D not resolved. The CDR3 extends over 13 amino acids. With 7 bases removed from V and 0 bases from J, the gap between germline ends came to 9 bases. Germline CDR1 is SNHLY and CDR2 is FYNNEI. In nucleotides, the CDR3 is TGTGCCAGCAATAATAAAATGAACACTGAAGCTTTCTTT. Its translation: CASNNKMNTEAFF.

The chain uses TRBV18 and TRBJ2-1; possible D gene TRBD1, 5 bases. From germline, CDR1 is KGHSH and CDR2 LQKENI. The CDR3 length is 14 residues. The V end was cut by 4 bases, the J end by 5 bases, with 12 bases between. This chain's CDR3 is CASSRRVYDNEQFF. Written as DNA, the CDR3 is TGTGCCAGCTCACGCAGGGTGTATGACAATGAGCAGTTCTTC.

The chain combines TRBV29-1 with TRBJ1-1; 8 bases line up with TRBD1. Trimming cost V 7 bases and J 1 base; bases outside gene matches: 5. Germline V gene lookup returns CDR1 SQVTM and CDR2 ANQGSEA. This CDR3 region has 13 residues. The CDR3 nucleotides read TGCAGCGGTGGACAGGGTCGGAACACTGAAGCTTTCTTT. It is translated as CSGGQGRNTEAFF.

The chain has TRBV6-7 and TRBJ2-1; 9 bases map to TRBD2. Being an ORF, TRBV6-7 has a function that is uncertain. V dropped 3 bases and J dropped 1; count of bases not matched to a gene: 10. The CDR3 is 18 amino acids. CDR3 region: CASSYLALREGSYNEQFF. The CDR3, as DNA: TGTGCCAGCAGTTATCTCGCGTTGCGGGAGGGATCCTACAATGAGCAGTTCTTC.

The chain carries TRBV18 and TRBJ2-7, with 11 bases identical to TRBD2. The CDR3 consists of 15 residues. Trimming took 5 bases from V and 5 from J; bases not matched to a gene: 8. Germline assignment: CDR1 KGHSH and CDR2 LQKENI. The CDR3 loop reads CASSFTSGSFHEQYF. CDR3 coding DNA: TGTGCCAGCTCATTTACTAGCGGGAGTTTCCACGAGCAGTACTTC.

The CDR3 here is CASSLGGGSGYNEQFF. Here the CDR3 DNA reads TGTGCCAGCAGCTTAGGGGGAGGGAGTGGGTACAATGAGCAGTTCTTC. The V gene is TRBV7-9, the J gene TRBJ2-1; 7 bases match TRBD2. V trimming: 1 base; J trimming: 4 bases; junction bases outside the gene matches: 7. CDR1 SEHNR and CDR2 FQNEAQ come from the germline V gene (reference sequence). The CDR3 contains 16 residues.

This rearrangement joins TRBV7-2 to TRBJ2-7; 9 bases line up with TRBD1. This CDR3 has 16 residues. With 1 base clipped from V and 0 bases from J, the junction kept 4 bases outside the gene matches. The V gene's germline CDR1 is SGHTA and CDR2 FQGNSA. The CDR3 DNA reads as TGTGCCAGCAGCTTAGGGACAGGGGTTAGCTCCTACGAGCAGTACTTC. Its protein product is CASSLGTGVSSYEQYF.

The rearrangement uses TRBV5-4 and TRBJ2-7; weak D call: TRBD2 (6 bases). This CDR3 comprises 12 residues. V shed 3 bases and J shed 7 bases, with 11 bases lying between them. Looked up from germline, CDR1 is SGHNT and CDR2 is YYREEE (reference sequence). CDR3: CASSSWRGEQYF. Here the CDR3 DNA reads TGTGCCAGCAGCTCCTGGCGGGGAGAGCAGTACTTC.

V usage is TRBV10-3 and J usage is TRBJ2-5; possible D gene TRBD1, 5 bases. Germline-derived CDR1 and CDR2 are ENHRY and SYGVKD. The CDR3 runs 14 residues. V was clipped by 7 bases and J by 0 bases, with 12 bases between them. The CDR3, as DNA: TGTGCCATCAAAGGGGTTCGATACCAAGAGACCCAGTACTTC. Amino acid sequence: CAIKGVRYQETQYF.

The V and J genes are TRBV25-1 and TRBJ2-5; 7 nucleotides match TRBD2. This CDR3 comprises 15 residues. Germline V gene lookup returns CDR1 MGHDK and CDR2 SYGVNS. The V segment lost 1 base and the J segment 5 bases; nucleotides outside the gene matches: 7. CDR3 coding DNA: TGTGCCAGCAGTGAATTGGGAGGGGCTGGGGAGACCCAGTACTTC. Translated, it gives CASSELGGAGETQYF. The full variable domain, rest sourced from reference TRBV25-1 and TRBJ2-5, is EADIYQTPRYLVIGTGKKITLECSQTMGHDKMYWYQQDPGMELHLIHYSYGVNSTEKGDLSSESTVSRIRTEHFPLTLESARPSHTSQYLCASSELGGAGETQYFGPGTRLLVL.

The genes are TRBV29-1 and TRBJ2-1; D is possibly TRBD1 (5 bases). The V gene's germline CDR1 is SQVTM and CDR2 ANQGSEA. V was clipped by 1 base and J by 2 bases, with 6 bases between them. The CDR3 loop spans 13 amino acids. The CDR3 DNA reads TGCAGCGTTGAAGGGGGCACCTACAATGAGCAGTTCTTC. As protein: CSVEGGTYNEQFF.

This clone was seen only once. CDR3 amino acids: CASSDSGGQETQYF. The DNA of the CDR3 is TGTGCCAGCAGTGATAGCGGGGGCCAAGAGACCCAGTACTTC. This chain uses TRBV6-6 with TRBJ2-5; 9 positions agree with TRBD2. The CDR3 is 14 amino acids. V shed 5 bases, J shed 1 base, and the junction held 2 bases outside the gene matches. The germline V gene encodes CDR1 MNHNY and CDR2 SVGAGI (reference sequence).

The chain links TRBV19 to TRBJ2-2, with unresolved D. Looked up from germline, CDR1 is LNHDA and CDR2 is SQIVND (reference sequence). V was cut by 0 bases and J by 5 bases, with 13 bases left in between. The CDR3 has 16 residues. The CDR3 coding sequence is TGTGCCAGTAGTATAGATTGGATTAGCCTGACCGGGGAGCTGTTTTTT. It translates to CASSIDWISLTGELFF.

V gene TRBV5-1 combines with J gene TRBJ1-3, with TRBD1 identical over 7 bases. V dropped 4 bases and J dropped 3; count of bases not matched to a gene: 4. CDR3 length: 14 amino acids. The germline V gene has CDR1 SGHRS and CDR2 YFSETQ. This CDR3 reads CASSTTGVGNTIYF. The CDR3 coding sequence is TGCGCCAGCAGCACCACAGGGGTTGGAAACACCATATATTTT. Filled out from reference TRBV5-1 and TRBJ1-3, the complete variable domain reads KAGVTQTPRYLIKTRGQQVTLSCSPISGHRSVSWYQQTPGQGLQFLFEYFSETQRNKGNFPGRFSGRQFSNSRSEMNVSTLELGDSALYLCASSTTGVGNTIYFGEGSWLTVV.

The rearrangement joins TRBV18 to TRBJ2-7; D not resolved. Germline V lookup: CDR1 KGHSH, CDR2 LQKENI. V was trimmed by 0 bases and J by 5 bases, leaving 11 bases between them. The CDR3 totals 14 residues. CDR3 coding DNA: TGTGCCAGCTCACCACCTGAGGCCGTACACGAGCAGTACTTC. As protein: CASSPPEAVHEQYF.

The chain links TRBV28 to TRBJ2-4; the match to TRBD2 covers 13 bases. The CDR3 sequence is 19 residues long. V lost 4 bases, J lost 3 bases, and 12 bases stayed unmatched. Germline V gene data show CDR1 as MDHEN and CDR2 as SYDVKM. CDR3 region: CASSSRGLAGPKGKNIQYF. CDR3 DNA sequence: TGTGCCAGCAGTTCCAGGGGACTAGCGGGACCTAAAGGCAAAAACATTCAGTACTTC.

This clone was seen only once. The chain uses TRBV11-3 and TRBJ2-1; D gene uncertain. Trimming took 5 bases from V and 1 from J, leaving 15 bases between them. The CDR3 is 16 residues long. In germline, CDR1 is SGHNT, CDR2 YENEEA. The DNA of the CDR3 is TGTGCCAGCAGCCCCCACTCCGGTCTATCCTACAATGAGCAGTTCTTC. This translates into CASSPHSGLSYNEQFF.

The genes are TRBV9 and TRBJ2-1; 8 nucleotides align to TRBD2. Trimming removed 3 bases from V and 1 base from J; junction bases left unmatched: 6. Germline CDR1 and CDR2: SGDLS and YYNGEE. CDR3 size: 16 residues. CDR3: CASSGRTSLSYNEQFF. The CDR3 region has the DNA TGTGCCAGCAGCGGGCGGACTAGCCTGTCCTACAATGAGCAGTTCTTC.

J is TRBJ2-2 and V is TRBV19, with D maybe TRBD2 (5 bases). V lost 7 bases and J lost 1, with 7 bases in between. Germline CDR1 reads LNHDA; CDR2 reads SQIVND (reference sequence). This CDR3 comprises 13 residues. Here the CDR3 reads CASKRENTGELFF. CDR3 DNA: TGTGCCAGTAAGAGGGAGAACACCGGGGAGCTGTTTTTT.

The rearrangement uses TRBV5-6 and TRBJ2-2, with D possibly TRBD2 on 5 matching bases. Trimming removed 4 bases from V and 7 bases from J, with 17 bases in between. Per germline, CDR1 SGHDT and CDR2 YYEEEE. This CDR3 contains 15 residues. The CDR3 sequence is CASSPGRPSGGELFF. CDR3 coding DNA: TGTGCCAGCAGCCCGGGCCGACCGAGCGGCGGGGAGCTGTTTTTT.

The rearrangement links TRBV2 to TRBJ2-2; D is perhaps TRBD2 (7 bases). The CDR3 is 15 residues long. The germline V gene encodes CDR1 SNHLY and CDR2 FYNNEI. V was shortened by 6 bases and J by 5 bases, with 16 bases between the two germline ends. The CDR3 nucleotides read TGTGCCAGCAGGAAGGGGGAGGGCAGGACCGGGGAGCTGTTTTTT. As protein: CASRKGEGRTGELFF.